This paragraph covers one T cell receptor (beta chain) sequence. The antigen remains undetermined. TCRdb passed the reads through MiXCR, listing each CDR3 protein once. The repertoire includes about 570,000 distinct CDR3 sequences, about 39% of them detected once, and roughly 50% sits in the top ten. V lost 6 bases to trimming and J lost 0 bases, with 12 bases between them. The CDR3 totals 14 residues. Germline V lookup: CDR1 DFQATT, CDR2 SNEGSKA (reference sequence). This sample is drawn from a study of T cell repertoires in cytomegalovirus infection. In the study overall: Well-studied HLA-B-restricted CMV epitopes were used in the study alongside recently identified HLA-C-restricted ones. Through public TCR beta signatures, both CMV infection and matching HLA type were indicated.

The input for sequencing was cultured PBMCs, taken from culture after CMV antigen stimulation. This TCR derives from a human donor in good health (CMV status not recorded). Some clones in this sample may be carry-over from other donors' samples. V usage is TRBV20-1 and J usage is TRBJ2-1; D is unresolved. DNA for the CDR3: TGCAGTGCCACCGGGCCGAGCTCCTACAATGAGCAGTTCTTC. This encodes CSATGPSSYNEQFF.